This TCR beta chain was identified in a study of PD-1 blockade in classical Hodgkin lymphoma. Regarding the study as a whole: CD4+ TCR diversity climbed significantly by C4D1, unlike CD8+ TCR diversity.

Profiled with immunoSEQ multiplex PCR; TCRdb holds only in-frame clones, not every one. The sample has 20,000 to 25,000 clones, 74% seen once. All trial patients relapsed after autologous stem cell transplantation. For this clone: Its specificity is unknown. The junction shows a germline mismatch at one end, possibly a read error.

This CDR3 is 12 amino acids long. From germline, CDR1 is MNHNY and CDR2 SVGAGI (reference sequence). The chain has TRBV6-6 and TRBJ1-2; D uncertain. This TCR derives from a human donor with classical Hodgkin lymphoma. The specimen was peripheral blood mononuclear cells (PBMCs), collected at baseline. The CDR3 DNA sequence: TGTGCCACCAGTTTACCTGCATATGGCTACACCTTC. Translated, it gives CATSLPAYGYTF.